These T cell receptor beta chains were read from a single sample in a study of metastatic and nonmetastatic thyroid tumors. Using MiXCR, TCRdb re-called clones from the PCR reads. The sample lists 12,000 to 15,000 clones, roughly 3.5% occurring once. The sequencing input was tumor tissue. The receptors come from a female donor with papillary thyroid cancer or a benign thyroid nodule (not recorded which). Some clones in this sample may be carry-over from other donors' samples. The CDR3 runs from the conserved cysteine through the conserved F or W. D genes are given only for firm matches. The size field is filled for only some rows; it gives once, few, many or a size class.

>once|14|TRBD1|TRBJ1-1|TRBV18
CASSPDRLNTEAFF
TGTGCCAGCTCACCGGACAGGTTGAACACTGAAGCTTTCTTT
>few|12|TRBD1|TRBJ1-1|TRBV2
CASSLRGRVAFF
TGTGCCAGCAGTCTCAGGGGGCGAGTAGCTTTCTTT
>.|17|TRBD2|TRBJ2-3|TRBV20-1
CSARDPQREGSTDTQYF
TGCAGTGCTAGAGATCCTCAGCGGGAGGGGAGCACAGATACGCAGTATTTT
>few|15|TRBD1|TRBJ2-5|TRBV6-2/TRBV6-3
CASSRVSTGVETQYF
TGTGCCAGCAGTAGAGTCTCGACAGGGGTAGAGACCCAGTACTTC
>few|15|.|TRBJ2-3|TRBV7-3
CASSLVLGQADTQYF
TGTGCCAGCAGCTTAGTACTAGGTCAAGCCGATACGCAGTATTTT
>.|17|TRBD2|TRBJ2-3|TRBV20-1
CSARDPSGSGRLDTQYF
TGCAGTGCTAGAGATCCTAGCGGGAGTGGTCGTCTGGATACGCAGTATTTT
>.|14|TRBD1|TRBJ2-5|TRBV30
CAWNVQGPAYGQYF
TGTGCCTGGAACGTACAGGGGCCGGCTTATGGCCAGTACTTC
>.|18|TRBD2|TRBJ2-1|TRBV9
CASSVAPGLAGGAGEQFF
TGTGCCAGCAGCGTAGCCCCGGGACTAGCGGGAGGGGCGGGTGAGCAGTTCTTC
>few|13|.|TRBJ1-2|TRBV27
CASSSSQGRGYTF
TGTGCCAGCAGTTCGTCTCAGGGGAGGGGCTACACCTTC
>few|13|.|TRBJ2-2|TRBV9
CASSTRQTGELFF
TGTGCCAGCAGCACACGACAGACCGGGGAGCTGTTTTTT
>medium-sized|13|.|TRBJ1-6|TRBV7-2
CASSLGLNSPLHF
TGTGCCAGCAGCTTAGGGCTGAATTCACCCCTCCACTTT
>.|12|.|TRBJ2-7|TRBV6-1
CASREVQGRQYF
TGTGCCAGCAGAGAAGTACAGGGACGTCAATACTTC
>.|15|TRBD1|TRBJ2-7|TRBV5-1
CASSPWRQGAYEQYF
TGCGCCAGCAGCCCATGGAGACAGGGAGCCTACGAGCAGTACTTC
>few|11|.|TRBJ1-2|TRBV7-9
CASSFGYGYTF
TGTGCCAGCAGCTTTGGCTATGGCTACACCTTC
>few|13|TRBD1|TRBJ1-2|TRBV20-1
CSARDNRGYGYTF
TGCAGTGCTAGAGATAACAGGGGCTATGGCTACACCTTC
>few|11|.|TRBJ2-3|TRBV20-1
CSASGADTQYF
TGCAGTGCTAGCGGGGCAGATACGCAGTATTTT
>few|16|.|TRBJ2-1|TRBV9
CASSVVGGSSYNEQFF
TGTGCCAGCAGCGTAGTCGGCGGTAGCTCCTACAATGAGCAGTTCTTC
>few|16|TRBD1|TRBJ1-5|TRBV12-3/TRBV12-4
CASLRDRGLENQPQHF
TGTGCCAGCCTTCGGGACAGGGGTTTGGAAAATCAGCCCCAGCATTTT
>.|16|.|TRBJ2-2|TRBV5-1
CASSLVGGTNTGELFF
TGCGCCAGCAGCTTGGTCGGCGGGACGAACACCGGGGAGCTGTTTTTT
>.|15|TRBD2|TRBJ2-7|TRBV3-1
CASSQGLAGSYEQYF
TGTGCCAGCAGCCAAGGACTAGCGGGGTCCTACGAGCAGTACTTC
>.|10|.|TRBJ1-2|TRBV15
CATSRDGYTF
TGTGCCACCAGCAGAGATGGCTACACCTTC
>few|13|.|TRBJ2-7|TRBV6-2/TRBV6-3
CASSQTDFYEQYF
TGTGCCAGCAGTCAGACTGACTTCTACGAGCAGTACTTC
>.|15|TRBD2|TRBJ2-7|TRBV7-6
CASSPEPGGTYEQYF
TGTGCCAGCAGCCCAGAGCCGGGGGGAACCTACGAGCAGTACTTC
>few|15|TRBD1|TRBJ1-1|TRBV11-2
CASSLVSGGNTEAFF
TGTGCCAGCAGCTTAGTTTCAGGGGGTAACACTGAAGCTTTCTTT
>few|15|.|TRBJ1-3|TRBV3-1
CASSARGYTGNTIYF
TGTGCCAGCAGCGCCCGAGGGTATACCGGAAACACCATATATTTT
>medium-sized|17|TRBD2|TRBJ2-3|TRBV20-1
CSARDRTGGYDQDTQYF
TGCAGTGCTAGAGATCGAACGGGGGGGTACGACCAAGATACGCAGTATTTT
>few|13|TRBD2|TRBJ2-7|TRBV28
CATRWGEGYEQYF
TGTGCCACCCGGTGGGGGGAGGGCTACGAGCAGTACTTC
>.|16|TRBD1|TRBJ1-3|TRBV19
CASSPGQGNAGNTIYF
TGTGCCAGTAGCCCCGGACAGGGAAACGCTGGAAACACCATATATTTT
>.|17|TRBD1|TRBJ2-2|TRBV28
CASSPVPGQGTTGELFF
TGTGCCAGCAGTCCAGTTCCGGGACAGGGGACCACCGGGGAGCTGTTTTTT
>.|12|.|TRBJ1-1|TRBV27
CASRGGVTEAFF
TGTGCCAGCAGGGGGGGGGTCACTGAAGCTTTCTTT
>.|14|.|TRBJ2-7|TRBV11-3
CASSPILGSHEQYF
TGTGCCAGCAGCCCTATTCTGGGGAGCCACGAGCAGTACTTC
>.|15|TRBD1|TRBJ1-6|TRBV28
CASSSTGHYNSPLHF
TGTGCCAGCAGTTCGACAGGGCACTATAATTCACCCCTCCACTTT
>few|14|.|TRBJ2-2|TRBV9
CASSVPSEPGELFF
TGTGCCAGCAGCGTTCCCTCGGAACCCGGGGAGCTGTTTTTT